The text below deals with one TCR beta chain. Ages ranged from roughly 18 to 100 years, with residence in under 25 US areas. Cohorts were assigned according to the clinical history that participants reported. Recovered participants had two consecutive negative NP/OP PCR tests, healthcare professional clearance, or symptom resolution. CDR3 length equals 15 residues. The V end was cut by 2 bases, the J end by 4 bases, with 12 bases between. Germline assignment: CDR1 LGHDT and CDR2 YNNKEL (reference sequence). The data stem from a study of blood T cell repertoires in COVID-19. Generated by immunoSEQ multiplex PCR, the TCRdb table keeps only in-frame clones and is missing some. This sample yields approximately 230,000 clones, of which about nine tenths are seen a single time; around 1.8% belongs to the top ten.

This chain connects TRBV3-1 (or the pseudogene TRBV3-2) to TRBJ2-1; D might be TRBD1 (6 bases). Sequenced: PBMCs or T cells enriched from blood (not recorded which). The TCR comes from a man aged 40-55 years who had recovered from COVID-19. CDR3 DNA: TGTGCCAGCAGCCAAACGACAGGCGCGTACAATGAGCAGTTCTTC. Amino acid sequence: CASSQTTGAYNEQFF.